What follows are 13 T cell receptor beta chains derived from one specimen sequenced in a study of T cells in Graves' hyperthyroidism and ophthalmopathy. The TCR beta CDR3 regions underwent amplification using RNA transcripts as the source. HTBI primers were employed in a first-round RT-PCR of the TCR CDR3. In TCRdb, the multiplex PCR reads were re-called with MiXCR into one record per CDR3 protein. The sample lists roughly 630,000 distinct CDR3 sequences, 15% to 19% occurring once. The specimen sequenced was blood. All receptors derive from a young woman with Graves' hyperthyroidism.

This clonotype was recorded a few times. The rearrangement links TRBV7-9 to TRBJ1-4, with D possibly being TRBD1 (6 bases). The CDR3 runs 16 residues. Germline CDR1 and CDR2: SEHNR and FQNEAQ (reference sequence). V was trimmed by 4 bases and J by 4 bases, leaving 16 bases between them. The CDR3 sequence: CASSSGGAVYNEKLFF. The CDR3 DNA reads as TGTGCCAGCAGCTCCGGGGGGGCAGTCTATAATGAAAAACTGTTTTTT.

This clonotype was seen only a few times. V is TRBV20-1 and J is TRBJ1-5, with D unclear. The CDR3 consists of 14 residues. V lost 3 bases and J 8 bases, leaving 17 bases between the germline ends. Germline-derived CDR1 and CDR2 are DFQATT and SNEGSKA (reference sequence). CDR3 residues: CSARGPGSEKPQHF. The CDR3 region has the DNA TGCAGTGCTAGGGGTCCGGGGTCGGAGAAGCCCCAGCATTTT.

This clonotype was found many times. The gene calls are TRBV18 and TRBJ1-1; D is perhaps TRBD1 (5 bases). Germline V CDR1 and CDR2: KGHSH, LQKENI. The CDR3 has 15 amino acids. V was trimmed by 0 bases and J by 3 bases, leaving 11 bases between them. In DNA, the CDR3 is TGTGCCAGCTCACCACCCGCAGGGACCGACACTGAAGCTTTCTTT. As protein: CASSPPAGTDTEAFF. Looking up the rest from reference TRBV18 and TRBJ1-1 gives the full variable domain: NAGVMQNPRHLVRRRGQEARLRCSPMKGHSHVYWYRQLPEEGLKFMVYLQKENIIDESGMPKERFSAEFPKEGPSILRIQQVVRGDSAAYFCASSPPAGTDTEAFFGQGTRLTVV.

This clonotype was seen a handful of times. The junction differs from germline at one of its ends, possibly a read error. The J gene is TRBJ2-2, the V gene TRBV5-1; tentatively, D is TRBD1 or TRBD2 (5 bases each). Germline V lookup: CDR1 SGHRS, CDR2 YFSETQ. The length of the CDR3 is 15 residues. As DNA, the CDR3 is TGCGCCAGCAGCTTCACAGGATCGAGCACCGGGGAGCCGTTTTTT. The encoded protein is CASSFTGSSTGEPFF.

In this sample, this clonotype turned up many times. The chain couples TRBV3-1 to TRBJ2-5; D ambiguous. The length of the CDR3 is 14 residues. Germline V CDR1 and CDR2: LGHDT, YNNKEL (reference sequence). Trimming took 4 bases from V and 1 from J, leaving 10 bases between them. CDR3 nucleotides: TGTGCCAGCAGCCCCCGGGCCACCCAAGAGACCCAGTACTTC. The encoded protein is CASSPRATQETQYF.

This clonotype was seen a single time. The chain joins TRBV4-2 to TRBJ2-1; TRBD2 is a possible D gene (5 bases). The V and J ends lost 2 bases and 2 bases respectively, with 13 bases between them. Germline V gene lookup returns CDR1 LGHNA and CDR2 YNFKEQ. This CDR3 is built from 16 residues. The CDR3 is CASSQRESGAYNEQFF. In nucleotides, the CDR3 is TGTGCCAGCAGCCAAAGGGAGTCAGGAGCCTACAATGAGCAGTTCTTC.

Points on this clonotype: Since a much larger clone is just one base distant, this may be a read error. The chain has TRBV10-3 and TRBJ1-6; D not resolved. Germline CDR1 ENHRY, CDR2 SYGVKD. CDR3 size: 13 residues. V was shortened by 8 bases and J by 0 bases, with 5 bases between the two germline ends. CDR3 nucleotides: TGTGCCATCCGGAGCTCCTATAATTCACCCCTCCACTTT. Amino acids: CAIRSSYNSPLHF.

There are a few counts of this clonotype. This rearrangement joins TRBV20-1 to TRBJ1-5, with D unclear. From germline, CDR1 is DFQATT and CDR2 SNEGSKA (reference sequence). The CDR3 is 14 amino acids. The ends were cut back, 1 base at V and 7 bases at J, with 14 bases in the middle. The CDR3 DNA reads TGCAGTGCTAGAGCTTCGGACGGAGCCCAGCCCCAGCATTTT. Translating gives CSARASDGAQPQHF.

This clonotype was picked up many times. The chain joins TRBV12-3 or TRBV12-4 to TRBJ2-1; 11 positions agree with TRBD2. The CDR3 covers 17 residues. V lost 8 bases to trimming and J lost 5 bases; unmatched junction nucleotides: 14. CDR3 DNA: TGTGCCAGCCTCGGAGGACCGACTAGCGGGAAGGACAATGAGCAGTTCTTC. It encodes CASLGGPTSGKDNEQFF.

The sample holds many counts of this clonotype. The genes are TRBV20-1 and TRBJ2-5; D is unresolved. Trimming removed 0 bases at V and 1 base at J, with 9 bases between. This CDR3 has 14 residues. The germline V gene encodes CDR1 DFQATT and CDR2 SNEGSKA (reference sequence). CDR3 amino acids: CSARDYTVQETQYF. The CDR3 nucleotides are TGCAGTGCTAGAGATTACACTGTCCAAGAGACCCAGTACTTC.

This clonotype has ten or more counts. The rearrangement joins TRBV20-1 to TRBJ2-7, with 8 bases identical to TRBD1. Germline lookup yields CDR1 DFQATT and CDR2 SNEGSKA (reference sequence). Unmatched junction bases numbered 10, after V lost 0 bases and J lost 0 bases. CDR3 length: 17 residues. CDR3 in amino acids: CSARDVVRDRLSYEQYF. CDR3 bases: TGCAGTGCTAGAGATGTTGTCCGGGACAGGCTCTCCTACGAGCAGTACTTC.

The chain couples TRBV30 to TRBJ2-7; D might be TRBD2 (6 bases). This CDR3 is 14 amino acids long. From germline, CDR1 is GTSNPN and CDR2 SVGIG (reference sequence). V lost 4 bases to trimming and J lost 6 bases, with 19 bases between them. The CDR3 loop is CAWNKGRDSGEQYF. The CDR3 nucleotides are TGTGCCTGGAACAAAGGCAGGGACTCGGGCGAGCAGTACTTC.

This chain links TRBV30 with TRBJ2-3, with TRBD2 matching 11 bases. V gave up 1 base and J gave up 3 bases; unmatched junction bases: 9. CDR3 size: 17 residues. Germline lookup yields CDR1 GTSNPN and CDR2 SVGIG (reference sequence). The CDR3, as DNA: TGTGCCTGGAGTGGGTCAACACTAGCGGGAGTGACAGATACGCAGTATTTT. Its translation: CAWSGSTLAGVTDTQYF.